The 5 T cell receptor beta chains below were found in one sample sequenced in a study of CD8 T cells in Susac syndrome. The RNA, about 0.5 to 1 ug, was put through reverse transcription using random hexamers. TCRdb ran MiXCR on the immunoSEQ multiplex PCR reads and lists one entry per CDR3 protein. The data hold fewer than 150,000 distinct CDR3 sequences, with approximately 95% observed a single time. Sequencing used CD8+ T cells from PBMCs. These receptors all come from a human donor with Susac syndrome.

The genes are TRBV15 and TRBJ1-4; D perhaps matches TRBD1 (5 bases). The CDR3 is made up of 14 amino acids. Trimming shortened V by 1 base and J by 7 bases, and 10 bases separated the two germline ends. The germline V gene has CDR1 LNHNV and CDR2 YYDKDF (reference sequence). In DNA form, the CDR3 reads TGTGCCACCAGCAGAGTGGAAGGGGTTGAAAAACTGTTTTTT. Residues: CATSRVEGVEKLFF. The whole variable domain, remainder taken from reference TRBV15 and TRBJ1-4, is DAMVIQNPRYQVTQFGKPVTLSCSQTLNHNVMYWYQQKSSQAPKLLFHYYDKDFNNEADTPDNFQSRRPNTSFCFLDIRSPGLGDTAMYLCATSRVEGVEKLFFGSGTQLSVL.

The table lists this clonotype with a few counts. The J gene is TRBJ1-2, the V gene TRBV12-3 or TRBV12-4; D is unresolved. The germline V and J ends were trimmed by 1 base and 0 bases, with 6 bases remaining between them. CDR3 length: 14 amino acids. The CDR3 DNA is TGTGCCAGCAGTTTAGGGTCAGCTAACTATGGCTACACCTTC. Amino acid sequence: CASSLGSANYGYTF.

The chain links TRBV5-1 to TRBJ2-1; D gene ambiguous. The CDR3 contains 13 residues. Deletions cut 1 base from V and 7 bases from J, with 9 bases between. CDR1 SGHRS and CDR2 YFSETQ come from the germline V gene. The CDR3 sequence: CASSLLGLNEQFF. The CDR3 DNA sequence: TGCGCCAGCAGCTTGTTAGGGCTTAATGAGCAGTTCTTC.

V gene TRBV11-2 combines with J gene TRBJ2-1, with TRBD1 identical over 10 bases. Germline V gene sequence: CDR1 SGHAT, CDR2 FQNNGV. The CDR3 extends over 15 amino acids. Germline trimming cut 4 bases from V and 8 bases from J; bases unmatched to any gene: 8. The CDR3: CASSWDRGPSDEQFF. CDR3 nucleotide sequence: TGTGCCAGCAGCTGGGACAGGGGCCCCTCAGATGAGCAGTTCTTC.

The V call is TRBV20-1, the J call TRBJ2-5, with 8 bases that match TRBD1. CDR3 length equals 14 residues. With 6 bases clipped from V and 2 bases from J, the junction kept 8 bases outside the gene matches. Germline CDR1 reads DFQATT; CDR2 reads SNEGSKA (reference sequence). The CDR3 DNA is TGCAGTGCACTTGACAGGGGAAGACAAGAGACCCAGTACTTC. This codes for CSALDRGRQETQYF.